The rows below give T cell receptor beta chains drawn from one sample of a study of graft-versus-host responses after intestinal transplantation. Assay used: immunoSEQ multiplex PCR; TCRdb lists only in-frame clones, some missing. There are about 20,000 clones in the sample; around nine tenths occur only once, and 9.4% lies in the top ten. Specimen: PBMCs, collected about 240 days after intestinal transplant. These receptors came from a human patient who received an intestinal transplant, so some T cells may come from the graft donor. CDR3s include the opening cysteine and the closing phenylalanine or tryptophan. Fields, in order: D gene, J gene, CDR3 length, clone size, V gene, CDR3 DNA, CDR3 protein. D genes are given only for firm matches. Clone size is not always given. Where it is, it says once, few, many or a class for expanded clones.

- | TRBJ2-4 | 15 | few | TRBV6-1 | TGTGCCAGCAGTGAATCTCTTGGGCCGGCGGACATTCAGTACTTC | CASSESLGPADIQYF
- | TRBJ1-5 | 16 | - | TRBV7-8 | TGTGCCAGCAGCTTAGTAATCCAGGACGCCAATCAGCCCCAGCATTTT | CASSLVIQDANQPQHF
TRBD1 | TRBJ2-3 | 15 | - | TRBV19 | TGTGCCAGTAGTCCTAGGACAGGCGGCACAGATACGCAGTATTTT | CASSPRTGGTDTQYF
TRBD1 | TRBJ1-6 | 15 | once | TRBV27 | TGTGCCAGCAGCGAAGGGACAGGGGGGTTTTCACCCCTCCACTTT | CASSEGTGGFSPLHF
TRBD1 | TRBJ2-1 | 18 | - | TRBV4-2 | TGTGCCAGCAGCCAATCCGGGACAGGGGTAGAACTACTCAATGAGCAGTTCTTC | CASSQSGTGVELLNEQFF
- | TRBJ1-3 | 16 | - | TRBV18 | TGTGCCAGCTCATCCACGACAGGCCTCTCTGGAAACACCATATATTTT | CASSSTTGLSGNTIYF
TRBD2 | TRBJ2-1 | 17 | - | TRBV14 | TGTGCCAGCAGCCGAGGACTAGCGGGGGGAAGCTACAATGAGCAGTTCTTC | CASSRGLAGGSYNEQFF
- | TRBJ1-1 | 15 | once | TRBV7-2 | TGTGCCAGCAGCCCATGGACAGATCCGAACACTGAAGCTTTCTTT | CASSPWTDPNTEAFF
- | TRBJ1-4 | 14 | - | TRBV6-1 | TGTGCCAGCAGTGAAGGGGTTACTAATGAAAAACTGTTTTTT | CASSEGVTNEKLFF
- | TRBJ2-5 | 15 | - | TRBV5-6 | TGTGCCAGCAGGCGCCTAGCTTTCCCCCGAGAGACCCAGTACTTC | CASRRLAFPRETQYF
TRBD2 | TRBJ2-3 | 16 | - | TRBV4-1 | TGCGCCAGTCGCCACCTCCGGGGGGGGCTGGCAGATACGCAGTATTTT | CASRHLRGGLADTQYF
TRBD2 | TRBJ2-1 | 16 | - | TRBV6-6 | TGTGCCAGCAGTAGGAATAGCGGGGGGGCCCGCAATGAGCAGTTCTTC | CASSRNSGGARNEQFF
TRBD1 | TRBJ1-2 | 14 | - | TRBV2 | TGTGCCAGCAGAGCGACAGGGTCTGGCTATGGCTACACCTTC | CASRATGSGYGYTF
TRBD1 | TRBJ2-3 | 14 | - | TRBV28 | TGTGCCGGGAGGGACAGGGGAAGCACAGATACGCAGTATTTT | CAGRDRGSTDTQYF
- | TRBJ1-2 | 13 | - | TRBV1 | TGCACCGGCAGCCTACTCGACAGGGATGGCTACACCTTC | CTGSLLDRDGYTF
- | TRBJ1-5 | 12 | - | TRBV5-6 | TGTGCCAGCAGCTTGTTCAATCAGCCCCAGCATTTT | CASSLFNQPQHF
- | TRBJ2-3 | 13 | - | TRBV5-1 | TGCGCCAGCAGTGTAGCCGAAACAGATACGCAGTATTTT | CASSVAETDTQYF
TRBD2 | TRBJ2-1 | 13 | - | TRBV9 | TGTGCCAGCAGCGTCCTAGCGGGGGATGAGCAGTTCTTC | CASSVLAGDEQFF
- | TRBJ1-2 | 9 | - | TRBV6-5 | TGTGCCAGCAGTTATGGCTACACCTTC | CASSYGYTF
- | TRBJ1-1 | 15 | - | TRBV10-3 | TGTGCCATCAGTTCCTCCGGGACCTCGAACACTGAAGCTTTCTTT | CAISSSGTSNTEAFF
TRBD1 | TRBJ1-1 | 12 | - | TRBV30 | TGTGCCGGGGACAGGGAGAACACTGAAGCTTTCTTT | CAGDRENTEAFF
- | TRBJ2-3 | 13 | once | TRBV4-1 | TGCGCCAGCAGCCGTCTTTTTAGGGATACGCAGTATTTT | CASSRLFRDTQYF
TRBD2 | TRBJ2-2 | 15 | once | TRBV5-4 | TGTGCCAGCAGCTGGACTAGCGTGGTCACCGGGGAGCTGTTTTTT | CASSWTSVVTGELFF
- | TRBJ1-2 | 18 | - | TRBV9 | TGTGCCAGCAGCCTGCGACTGACCAATTACTCAATTAACTATGGCTACACCTTC | CASSLRLTNYSINYGYTF
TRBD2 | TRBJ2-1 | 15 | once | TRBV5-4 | TGTGCCAGCAGCTTGGTGTCTAGCGGGGGCAATGAGCAGTTCTTC | CASSLVSSGGNEQFF
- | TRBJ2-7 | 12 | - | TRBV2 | TGTGCCAGCAATAGGGATCCCTACGAGCAGTACTTC | CASNRDPYEQYF
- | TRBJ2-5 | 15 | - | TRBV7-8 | TGTGCCAGCAGCTTAGCGAATAGCGTGCAAGAGACCCAGTACTTC | CASSLANSVQETQYF
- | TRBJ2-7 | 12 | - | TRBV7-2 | TGTGCCAGCTTGGGGCTTTCCTACGAGCAGTACTTC | CASLGLSYEQYF
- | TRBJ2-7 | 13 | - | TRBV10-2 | TGCGCCAGCAGGGACCCCGGGTCCTACGAGCAGTACTTC | CASRDPGSYEQYF
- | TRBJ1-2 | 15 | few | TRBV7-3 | TGTGCCAGCATCCCCACCACCTGGTACGGAAATGGCTACACCTTC | CASIPTTWYGNGYTF
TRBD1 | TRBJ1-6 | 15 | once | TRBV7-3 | TGTGCCAGCAGCTTGGGACAGGGTTATAATTCACCCCTCCACTTT | CASSLGQGYNSPLHF
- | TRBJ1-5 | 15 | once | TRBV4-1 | TGCGCCAGCAGCCAAGATCTTCCGGGAGGTCAGCCCCAGCATTTT | CASSQDLPGGQPQHF
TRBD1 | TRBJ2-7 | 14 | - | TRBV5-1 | TGCGCCAGCAGCTTGACAGGGGATCATTACGAGCAGTACTTC | CASSLTGDHYEQYF
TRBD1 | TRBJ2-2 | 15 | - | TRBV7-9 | TGTGCCAGCAGTCGCCGGGACAGGGGTGGCGGGGAGCTGTTTTTT | CASSRRDRGGGELFF
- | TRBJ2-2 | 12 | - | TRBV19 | TGTGCCGGCCTAGGGCGCACCGGGGAGCTGTTTTTT | CAGLGRTGELFF
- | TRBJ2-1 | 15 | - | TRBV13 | TGTGCCAGCAGCTTCCAGGGGGGCCTCTACAATGAGCAGTTCTTC | CASSFQGGLYNEQFF
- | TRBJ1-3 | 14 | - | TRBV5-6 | TGTGCCAGCAGCTTGGATCTCTCTGGAAACACCATATATTTT | CASSLDLSGNTIYF
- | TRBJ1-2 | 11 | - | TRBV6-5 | TGTGCCAGCAGTTACAGGGATGGCTACACCTTC | CASSYRDGYTF
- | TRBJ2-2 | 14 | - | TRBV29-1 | TGCAGCGTTGAGCGGACAGGGAGGGCCGGGGAGCTGTTTTTT | CSVERTGRAGELFF
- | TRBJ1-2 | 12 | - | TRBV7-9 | TGTGCCACAGGTGTTTCGAACTATGGCTACACCTTC | CATGVSNYGYTF
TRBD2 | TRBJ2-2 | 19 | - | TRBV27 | TGTGCCAGCAGTCTCTCACCGTTAGCGGGGGGGCCAATAGGCGGGGAGCTGTTTTTT | CASSLSPLAGGPIGGELFF
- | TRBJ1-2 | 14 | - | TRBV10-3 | TGTGCCATCAGTGTTGGAGGGAGTGACTATGGCTACACCTTC | CAISVGGSDYGYTF
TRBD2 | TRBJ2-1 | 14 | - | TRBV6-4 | TGTGCCAGCAGTACTAGCGGGGGGGCCAATGAGCAGTTCTTC | CASSTSGGANEQFF
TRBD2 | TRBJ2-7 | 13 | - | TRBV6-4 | TGTGCCGGGTTGCGGGGGTTAGCCTACGAGCAGTACTTC | CAGLRGLAYEQYF
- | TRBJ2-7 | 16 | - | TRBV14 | TGTGCCAGCAGCCAAGAGCTCGCAGGGATCTCCTACGAGCAGTACTTC | CASSQELAGISYEQYF
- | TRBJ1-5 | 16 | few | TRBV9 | TGTGCCAGCAGCGTAGTCGGGTGGGGTCGGCAACAGCCCCAGCATTTT | CASSVVGWGRQQPQHF
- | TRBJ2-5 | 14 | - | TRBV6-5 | TGTGCCAGCAGTTACTCGAGACCCCCCGGGACCCAGTACTTC | CASSYSRPPGTQYF
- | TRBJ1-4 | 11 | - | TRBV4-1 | TGCGCCAGCAGCCCAGGGGAAAAACTGTTTTTT | CASSPGEKLFF
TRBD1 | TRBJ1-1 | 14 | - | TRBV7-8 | TGTGCCAGCAGCTTAGGTGGGAGGGCAGGGGGAGCTTTCTTT | CASSLGGRAGGAFF